This T cell receptor (beta chain) originates from a study of CD8 T cells in Susac syndrome. Trimming cost V 1 base and J 4 bases, with 13 bases left between them. This CDR3 has 15 residues. CDR1 and CDR2 from the germline V gene are LNHNV and YYDKDF (reference sequence). TEMRA cells were FACS-enriched, unlike CD8+ and CD4+ T cells, which were negatively isolated. The RNA input was roughly 0.45 to 1 ug, and it was reverse transcribed with random hexamers. A multiplex approach, immunoSEQ multiplex PCR, amplified TCR beta CDR3 across 54 Vbeta and 13 Jbeta. TCRdb re-called the immunoSEQ multiplex PCR reads with MiXCR, one entry per CDR3 protein. The profile shows 250,000 or so distinct CDR3 sequences, 93% of them singletons.

The gene calls are TRBV15 and TRBJ2-5; perhaps TRBD2 as D (6 bases). The source material was CD4+ T cells from PBMCs. The clonotype was recovered from a human donor with multiple sclerosis. The CDR3 DNA reads as TGTGCCACCAGCAGAGTCCCCACTAGCCCAGAGACCCAGTACTTC. Its protein product is CATSRVPTSPETQYF. Combining the CDR3 with reference TRBV15 and TRBJ2-5 gives the whole variable domain DAMVIQNPRYQVTQFGKPVTLSCSQTLNHNVMYWYQQKSSQAPKLLFHYYDKDFNNEADTPDNFQSRRPNTSFCFLDIRSPGLGDTAMYLCATSRVPTSPETQYFGPGTRLLVL.